The next 15 T cell receptor beta chains were all read from a single sample in a study of blood T cell repertoires in COVID-19. Measured with immunoSEQ multiplex PCR; TCRdb has only the in-frame clones, and not every one. The profile shows over 200,000 clones, approximately 88% of them singletons. Sequenced sample: PBMCs or T cells enriched from blood (not recorded which). These receptor sequences come from a woman aged 30 to 39 who had been exposed to COVID-19.

The chain has TRBV14 and TRBJ2-1, with D maybe TRBD2 (5 bases). Germline V CDR1 and CDR2: SGHDN, FVKESK. V was clipped by 1 base and J by 6 bases, with 7 bases between them. The CDR3 contains 13 residues. The CDR3 spells CASSQGLINEQFF. In DNA form, the CDR3 reads TGTGCCAGCAGCCAAGGACTAATCAATGAGCAGTTCTTC.

The CDR3, as DNA: TGCGCCAGCAGCCCCACTGGGGGGAGCTCCTACGAGCAGTACTTC. Protein: CASSPTGGSSYEQYF. The chain combines TRBV4-1 with TRBJ2-7, with D tentatively TRBD2 (6 bases). This CDR3 has 15 residues. Trimming shortened V by 4 bases and J by 0 bases, and 13 bases separated the two germline ends. Germline values: CDR1 MGHRA, CDR2 YSYEKL.

The CDR3 DNA is TGTGCCAGCAGCCACACTAGAGGTCTGGGGGAGACCCAGTACTTC. This sequence encodes CASSHTRGLGETQYF. The chain has TRBV3-1 (or the pseudogene TRBV3-2) and TRBJ2-5; D possibly corresponds to TRBD2 (5 bases). Germline values: CDR1 LGHDT, CDR2 YNNKEL (reference sequence). The CDR3 is 15 amino acids. Trimming stripped 3 bases from V and 5 bases from J, with 16 bases between.

The chain combines TRBV6-5 with TRBJ1-1; no reliable D call. The germline V gene has CDR1 MNHEY and CDR2 SVGAGI. This CDR3 spans 13 amino acids. Trimming took off 10 bases at V and 0 bases at J, with 12 bases between the two ends. CDR3 sequence (DNA): TGTGCCACCACCCAGAAGATGAACACTGAAGCTTTCTTT. Amino acid sequence: CATTQKMNTEAFF.

This clone has a handful of counts. J is TRBJ2-7 and V is TRBV4-1; TRBD1 matches 8 bases. The CDR3 is made up of 16 amino acids. Germline V gene data show CDR1 as MGHRA and CDR2 as YSYEKL. Unmatched junction bases numbered 10, after V lost 2 bases and J lost 4 bases. CDR3 region: CASSQPPGTGSYEQYF. CDR3 DNA: TGCGCCAGCAGCCAACCGCCCGGGACAGGAAGTTACGAGCAGTACTTC.

The chain couples TRBV18 to TRBJ1-2, with TRBD1 matching over 8 bases. From germline, CDR1 is KGHSH and CDR2 LQKENI. V trimming: 3 bases; J trimming: 7 bases; junction bases outside the gene matches: 7. The CDR3 is made up of 14 amino acids. CDR3 amino acids: CASSPGTGDPGYTF. CDR3 DNA: TGTGCCAGCTCACCCGGGACAGGAGACCCTGGCTACACCTTC.

This clone was picked up one time. V usage is TRBV5-1 and J usage is TRBJ2-3; TRBD2 aligns across 15 bases. The CDR3 has 18 residues. Trimming took 3 bases from V and 1 from J; bases not matched to a gene: 6. Germline lookup yields CDR1 SGHRS and CDR2 YFSETQ. The DNA for the CDR3 is TGCGCCAGCAGCTCGGGACTAGCGGGAGGCTTTGGCACAGATACGCAGTATTTT. It codes for CASSSGLAGGFGTDTQYF.

In nucleotides, the CDR3 is TGTGCCAGCAGCCAAGGGGTAACAGGGGAGCAGTTCTTC. It yields the protein CASSQGVTGEQFF. This chain links TRBV3-1 (or the pseudogene TRBV3-2) with TRBJ2-1; a possible D gene is TRBD1 (6 bases). CDR3 size: 13 residues. Trimming left V 1 base short and J 10 bases short, with 11 bases between. The germline V gene has CDR1 LGHDT and CDR2 YNNKEL (reference sequence).

The rearrangement joins TRBV24-1 to TRBJ2-1, with 8 nucleotides matching TRBD1. Germline loops: CDR1 KGHDR, CDR2 SFDVKD. This CDR3 has 12 residues. Trimming cost V 3 bases and J 15 bases; bases outside gene matches: 6. In DNA form, the CDR3 reads TGTGCCACCAGTGATCCAGGGGGCCAGCGGTTCTTC. It yields the protein CATSDPGGQRFF.

This chain joins TRBV6-5 and TRBJ2-1; 8 bases agree with TRBD2. CDR1 and CDR2 (germline): MNHEY, SVGAGI. V dropped 6 bases and J dropped 2; count of bases not matched to a gene: 6. The CDR3 loop spans 15 amino acids. The DNA of the CDR3 is TGTGCCAGCAGACCTAGCGGGTTAGCCTACAATGAGCAGTTCTTC. Translating gives CASRPSGLAYNEQFF.

V and J are TRBV24-1 and TRBJ2-1; D possibly corresponds to TRBD1 (5 bases). CDR1 is KGHDR and CDR2 is SFDVKD in the germline V gene. Between the trimmed V and J ends, which lost 3 bases and 7 bases, there was a span of 9 bases. CDR3 length: 13 amino acids. CDR3 DNA sequence: TGTGCCACCAGTGATCCAGGGTCGAATGAGCAGTTCTTC. Its translation: CATSDPGSNEQFF.

The rearrangement joins TRBV18 to TRBJ1-1; 8 positions match TRBD1. CDR3 length equals 13 residues. Trimming at V came to 5 bases and at J to 6 bases, leaving 5 bases not matched to a gene. Germline V gene sequence: CDR1 KGHSH, CDR2 LQKENI. Written as DNA, the CDR3 is TGTGCCAGCTCAGCGGACAGGGCCTCTGAAGCTTTCTTT. It encodes CASSADRASEAFF.

V gene TRBV7-6 combines with J gene TRBJ1-3, with D unresolved. V lost 3 bases to trimming and J lost 4 bases, with 10 bases between them. The CDR3 loop spans 14 amino acids. Looked up from germline, CDR1 is SGHVS and CDR2 is FNYEAQ. The CDR3 DNA sequence: TGTGCCAGCAGCTTGGACTTAGGCGGAAACACCATATATTTT. It specifies CASSLDLGGNTIYF.

This clone was found once. The V and J genes are TRBV4-1 and TRBJ1-3; the D gene is possibly TRBD1 (6 bases). The CDR3 runs to 15 residues. Germline V gene lookup returns CDR1 MGHRA and CDR2 YSYEKL. V lost 3 bases and J lost 9, with 18 bases in between. CDR3 DNA sequence: TGCGCCAGCAGCCACCGCTCCCAGGACAGTCTCACCATATATTTT. Encoded protein: CASSHRSQDSLTIYF.

The V and J genes are TRBV7-2 and TRBJ2-2; a possible D gene is TRBD1 (6 bases). From germline, CDR1 is SGHTA and CDR2 FQGNSA. V was trimmed by 5 bases and J by 1 base, leaving 14 bases between them. CDR3 length: 16 residues. DNA of the CDR3: TGTGCCAGCAGCCCAAGGGGGACGCTGAACACCGGGGAGCTGTTTTTT. As protein: CASSPRGTLNTGELFF.